The 18 T cell receptor beta chains below come from one sample, sequenced in a study of blood T cell repertoires in COVID-19. Here immunoSEQ multiplex PCR was the method, and the copy in TCRdb shows in-frame clones only, minus some. Among 130,000 or so clones, about 86% were seen once, and the ten largest hold 2.4%. The sequencing sample was made of PBMCs or T cells enriched from blood (not recorded which). The receptors derive from a man aged 40-49 years with acute COVID-19.

The chain has TRBV24-1 and TRBJ1-1, with a possible D match to TRBD1 (5 bases). V was clipped by 2 bases and J by 1 base, with 10 bases between them. Germline V gene data show CDR1 as KGHDR and CDR2 as SFDVKD. The CDR3 contains 15 residues. In DNA, the CDR3 is TGTGCCACCAGTGATTGGGACTCGCGGAACACTGAAGCTTTCTTT. It specifies CATSDWDSRNTEAFF.

The chain is built from TRBV19 and TRBJ2-7, with 8 nucleotides matching TRBD2. CDR1 is LNHDA, CDR2 SQIVND, per germline (reference sequence). The CDR3 covers 15 residues. Unmatched junction bases numbered 14, after V lost 6 bases and J lost 7 bases. CDR3 amino acids: CASRMAGGSILEQYF. As DNA, the CDR3 is TGTGCCAGTAGGATGGCGGGGGGATCCATTTTGGAGCAGTACTTC.

This clone appeared once. The chain uses TRBV5-6 and TRBJ2-1, with 11 bases lining up with TRBD2. From germline, CDR1 is SGHDT and CDR2 YYEEEE. This CDR3 is 15 amino acids long. V trimming: 4 bases; J trimming: 6 bases; junction bases outside the gene matches: 6. The CDR3 DNA follows: TGTGCCAGCAGCCCAACTAGCGGGAGTGTCAATGAGCAGTTCTTC. Translation gives CASSPTSGSVNEQFF.

The chain employs TRBV7-2 and TRBJ2-7; 9 nucleotides align to TRBD2. V gave up 5 bases and J gave up 0 bases; unmatched junction bases: 5. CDR3 length equals 15 residues. CDR1 is SGHTA and CDR2 is FQGNSA in the germline V gene. The CDR3 DNA reads as TGTGCCAGCAGCCGTGATAGCGGGAGCTCCTACGAGCAGTACTTC. Residues: CASSRDSGSSYEQYF.

This clone showed up just once. V usage is TRBV2 and J usage is TRBJ2-5, with a possible D match to TRBD1 (6 bases). V shed 5 bases and J shed 4 bases, with 8 bases lying between them. CDR3 size: 12 residues. Germline V gene data show CDR1 as SNHLY and CDR2 as FYNNEI. CDR3: CASSTGPETQYF. The DNA of the CDR3 is TGTGCCAGCAGTACAGGGCCAGAGACCCAGTACTTC.

The chain is built from TRBV9 and TRBJ1-6; the match to TRBD1 covers 10 bases. The junction had 6 bases not matched to a gene; V was cut back by 3 bases and J by 9 bases. Germline lookup yields CDR1 SGDLS and CDR2 YYNGEE. The CDR3 consists of 15 residues. The CDR3 DNA reads TGTGCCAGCAGCGGGGGACAGGGGCGAGGTTCACCCCTCCACTTT. Its protein product is CASSGGQGRGSPLHF.

This chain links TRBV24-1 with TRBJ2-5; TRBD1 agrees at 8 bases. With V trimmed by 3 bases and J by 3 bases, 5 bases remained unmatched. The CDR3 is 15 residues long. Germline V CDR1 and CDR2: KGHDR, SFDVKD. The DNA of the CDR3 is TGTGCCACCAGTGATGATGGACAGGGTAAAGAGACCCAGTACTTC. It is translated as CATSDDGQGKETQYF.

The chain carries TRBV28 and TRBJ1-4; no reliable D call. V shed 3 bases and J shed 8 bases, with 10 bases lying between them. The V gene's germline CDR1 is MDHEN and CDR2 SYDVKM. The CDR3 is made up of 13 amino acids. The DNA for the CDR3 is TGTGCCAGCAGTTTTGCGGGTGTGGAAAAACTGTTTTTT. It codes for CASSFAGVEKLFF.

In its sample, this clone was seen a few times. The chain carries TRBV5-4 and TRBJ2-7; 8 bases are a match to TRBD2. Trimming removed 4 bases from V and 3 bases from J; junction bases left unmatched: 9. Per germline, CDR1 SGHNT and CDR2 YYREEE (reference sequence). The CDR3 covers 15 residues. The CDR3 region has the DNA TGTGCCAGCAGCCTGGAGCGGGAGAAGAACTACGAGCAGTACTTC. It is translated as CASSLEREKNYEQYF.

CDR3: CASSVRWDSQETQYF. CDR3 DNA sequence: TGTGCCAGCAGCGTCCGTTGGGACTCCCAAGAGACCCAGTACTTC. The chain couples TRBV9 to TRBJ2-5; D is perhaps TRBD2 (6 bases). CDR3 length equals 15 residues. V lost 2 bases to trimming and J lost 1 base, with 12 bases between them. The germline V gene encodes CDR1 SGDLS and CDR2 YYNGEE.

CDR3 nucleotide sequence: TGTGCCAGCAGGAGCGGCCAAGGAGGGACCCAGTACTTC. This sequence encodes CASRSGQGGTQYF. The chain recombines TRBV7-9 with TRBJ2-5; perhaps TRBD2 as D (5 bases). The CDR3 covers 13 residues. With 6 bases removed from V and 7 bases from J, the gap between germline ends came to 15 bases. The germline CDR1 and CDR2 sequences are SEHNR and FQNEAQ (reference sequence). Drawing the rest from reference TRBV7-9 and TRBJ2-5, the complete variable domain is DTGVSQNPRHKITKRGQNVTFRCDPISEHNRLYWYRQTLGQGPEFLTYFQNEAQLEKSRLLSDRFSAERPKGSFSTLEIQRTEQGDSAMYLCASRSGQGGTQYFGPGTRLLVL.

V and J are TRBV7-2 and TRBJ1-5; TRBD1 is a possible D gene (6 bases). The CDR3 is 16 amino acids. CDR1 is SGHTA, CDR2 FQGNSA, per germline. The ends were cut back, 9 bases at V and 2 bases at J, with 20 bases in the middle. The DNA for the CDR3 is TGTGCCAGTGCCGCCCGGGGGGCAAGGGGCAATCAGCCCCAGCATTTT. This encodes CASAARGARGNQPQHF.

The V and J genes are TRBV21-1 and TRBJ2-2; TRBD1, the table's D call, was not compared with the DNA. TRBV21-1 is classified as a pseudogene. CDR3 length equals 14 residues. The CDR3 loop reads CASGDRPNTGELFF. In nucleotides, the CDR3 is TGTGCCAGCGGGGACAGACCTAACACCGGGGAGCTGTTTTTT.

V and J are TRBV9 and TRBJ1-2, with D possibly being TRBD1 (6 bases). CDR1 and CDR2 from the germline V gene are SGDLS and YYNGEE. V lost 0 bases, J lost 2 bases, and 11 bases lay in between. This CDR3 is built from 15 residues. As DNA, the CDR3 is TGTGCCAGCAGCGTAGCGGGGGGGCCAAACTATGGCTACACCTTC. Protein sequence: CASSVAGGPNYGYTF.

J is TRBJ2-1 and V is TRBV3-1 (or the pseudogene TRBV3-2); D possibly corresponds to TRBD2 (6 bases). The V end was cut by 1 base, the J end by 6 bases, with 10 bases between. The CDR3 spans 14 residues. Germline CDR1 and CDR2: LGHDT and YNNKEL (reference sequence). CDR3 amino acids: CASSQGLEGNEQFF. The CDR3 DNA follows: TGTGCCAGCAGCCAAGGACTGGAGGGCAATGAGCAGTTCTTC.

The rearrangement joins TRBV7-9 to TRBJ2-2, with TRBD2 as a possible D gene (5 bases). The CDR3 has 12 amino acids. CDR1 and CDR2 from the germline V gene are SEHNR and FQNEAQ (reference sequence). Trimming shortened V by 5 bases and J by 7 bases, and 8 bases separated the two germline ends. Written as DNA, the CDR3 is TGTGCCAGCAGCCCGACTATCGGGGAGCTGTTTTTT. Its protein product is CASSPTIGELFF.

Regarding this clone: The sample carries other DNA sequences with the same CDR3. The V call is TRBV19, the J call TRBJ1-5; no reliable D call. V dropped 5 bases and J dropped 0 bases, with 11 bases sitting between them. The CDR3 is 15 amino acids. Germline V gene lookup returns CDR1 LNHDA and CDR2 SQIVND (reference sequence). The CDR3, as DNA: TGTGCCAGTAGTCTCGACACATATAGCAATCAGCCCCAGCATTTT. This translates into CASSLDTYSNQPQHF. The whole variable domain, filled in from reference TRBV19 and TRBJ1-5, reads DGGITQSPKYLFRKEGQNVTLSCEQNLNHDAMYWYRQDPGQGLRLIYYSQIVNDFQKGDIAEGYSVSREKKESFPLTVTSAQKNPTAFYLCASSLDTYSNQPQHFGDGTRLSIL.

The rearrangement uses TRBV29-1 and TRBJ1-2; D is undetermined. Germline V gene lookup returns CDR1 SQVTM and CDR2 ANQGSEA. Trimming stripped 6 bases from V and 0 bases from J, with 11 bases between. The CDR3 runs to 13 residues. CDR3 sequence (DNA): TGCAGCGTCCCTACCATAGCTAACTATGGCTACACCTTC. Protein: CSVPTIANYGYTF.